This TCR beta chain was observed in a study of T cells in Graves' hyperthyroidism and ophthalmopathy. Study background: Peripheral blood was acquired at first diagnosis, ahead of any therapy whatsoever.

Study-wide points: Most expanded thyroid clonotypes above 0.001 also appeared in blood. Ophthalmopathy was told apart from stable hyperthyroidism by a 13 V-J model.

Remarks on this clonotype: Its cognate antigen is unknown.

Patients showing uncontrolled infection, other autoimmune disease, pregnancy or lactation were ineligible. V shed 0 bases and J shed 5 bases, with 10 bases lying between them. This CDR3 contains 13 residues. Germline V gives CDR1 GTSNPN, CDR2 SVGIG (reference sequence). The source material, RNA transcripts, was used to amplify TCR beta CDR3 regions. The TCR CDR3 was amplified in a first-round RT-PCR using the HTBI primer set. TCRdb reanalysed the multiplex PCR reads using MiXCR and keeps one entry per CDR3 protein. The table shows 300,000 to 450,000 distinct CDR3 sequences, with about 18% occurring only once.

The receptor's source is a woman in her thirties with Graves' hyperthyroidism that later progressed to Graves' ophthalmopathy. The material sequenced was blood. The rearrangement uses TRBV30 and TRBJ1-2; D not resolved. The CDR3 loop is CAWSVRLSYGYTF. For the CDR3, the DNA is TGTGCCTGGAGTGTACGGCTGTCGTATGGCTACACCTTC.